The sequence of this T cell receptor (beta chain) was determined in a study of CD8 T cells in ankylosing spondylitis. This clonotype has more than one count but fewer than ten. What it binds is not known. Study results and limitations: Disease-linked clones bore a CD8+ phenotype and were relatively rare in peripheral blood. Certain motif variants had earlier appeared in reactive arthritis synovial fluid and blood. Reported data indicate significant enrichment of disease-linked clones within matched ankylosing spondylitis synovial fluid. Within ankylosing spondylitis blood, a TCR beta motif made up of seven or eight highly homologous variants appeared to be characteristic.

CDR1 and CDR2 from the germline V gene are SGHVS and FNYEAQ. The CDR3 loop spans 15 amino acids. V dropped 2 bases and J dropped 9 bases, with 18 bases sitting between them. For TCR beta, libraries came from quantitative 5'-RACE with molecular barcodes. TCRdb fed the 5' RACE reads into MiXCR, producing one record per CDR3 protein. The table lists over 450,000 distinct CDR3 sequences, roughly 13% of them singletons, with around 6.8% in the top ten. The sample was blood, either unsorted or a sorted T cell fraction (not recorded which). V is TRBV7-6 and J is TRBJ2-3, with a possible D match to TRBD2 (5 bases). This TCR came from a male donor with ankylosing spondylitis. The CDR3 DNA reads as TGTGCCAGCAGCTTAAAACCCCCCCTAGCAAGCACGCAGTATTTT. This gives the protein CASSLKPPLASTQYF.